The 12 T cell receptor beta chains reported below all come from one sample, sequenced in a study of shared clonotypes between healthy human individuals. The naive CD8 fraction comprised CD45RO-negative cells positively selected for CCR7 and excluded terminally differentiated effector memory CD45RA+ cells. Some clones are missing from TCRdb's copy, which holds only in-frame ones; the method was immunoSEQ multiplex PCR. This sample has about 680,000 clones, with 92% found just once. Sequencing was performed on naive CD8+ T cells sorted from blood. Receptors originate from a man aged 30-40 years in good health.

The chain joins TRBV28 to TRBJ2-3; 11 nucleotides align to TRBD2. The CDR3 contains 18 residues. Germline V gives CDR1 MDHEN, CDR2 SYDVKM. Trimming removed 3 bases from V and 4 bases from J; junction bases left unmatched: 12. The DNA for the CDR3 is TGTGCCAGCAGTTTGCTTTTGGGGACTAGCGGAGGGGCAGATACGCAGTATTTT. Translating it yields CASSLLLGTSGGADTQYF.

V and J are TRBV28 and TRBJ1-5; 7 bases agree with TRBD1. This CDR3 region has 14 residues. From germline, CDR1 is MDHEN and CDR2 SYDVKM. J lost 2 bases, V lost 5 bases, and 3 bases had no gene match. CDR3 residues: CASSITGGNQPQHF. The CDR3 DNA is TGTGCCAGCAGTATTACAGGGGGCAATCAGCCCCAGCATTTT.

V is TRBV6-5 and J is TRBJ2-2; 8 bases are shared with TRBD2. Germline values: CDR1 MNHEY, CDR2 SVGAGI. CDR3 size: 13 residues. With 5 bases clipped from V and 6 bases from J, the junction kept 2 bases outside the gene matches. CDR3 DNA: TGTGCCAGCAGTACGGGAGGGGCCGGGGAGCTGTTTTTT. This gives the protein CASSTGGAGELFF.

The chain employs TRBV7-9 and TRBJ1-2; 11 bases are a match to TRBD1. V lost 3 bases and J lost 3; bases outside the gene matches: 6. This CDR3 has 16 residues. Germline values: CDR1 SEHNR, CDR2 FQNEAQ (reference sequence). CDR3: CASSFRTGGTDYGYTF. Here the CDR3 DNA reads TGTGCCAGCAGCTTCCGGACAGGGGGCACGGACTATGGCTACACCTTC.

The J gene is TRBJ1-2, the V gene TRBV4-1, with D possibly TRBD1 on 5 matching bases. The V gene's germline CDR1 is MGHRA and CDR2 YSYEKL. The CDR3 has 13 amino acids. The ends were cut back, 0 bases at V and 5 bases at J, with 7 bases in the middle. The CDR3 loop reads CASSQDGGYGYTF. CDR3 bases: TGCGCCAGCAGCCAAGATGGGGGGTATGGCTACACCTTC.

The genes are TRBV28 and TRBJ2-3; D ambiguous. Trimming took off 7 bases at V and 5 bases at J, with 22 bases between the two ends. Germline lookup yields CDR1 MDHEN and CDR2 SYDVKM. The CDR3 totals 16 residues. CDR3 DNA sequence: TGTGCCAGCAATCTTTACCATCGAGGTTCGGGAGATACGCAGTATTTT. Its translation: CASNLYHRGSGDTQYF.

The rearrangement uses TRBV6-6 and TRBJ2-3; 13 bases fit TRBD2. Germline values: CDR1 MNHNY, CDR2 SVGAGI (reference sequence). The CDR3 spans 14 residues. Trimming cost V 9 bases and J 5 bases; bases outside gene matches: 5. CDR3 sequence: CASGTSGNLDTQYF. The CDR3 DNA is TGTGCCAGTGGGACTAGCGGGAATCTAGATACGCAGTATTTT.

The chain links TRBV27 to TRBJ1-1; tentative D call: TRBD1 (5 bases). The CDR3 has 14 residues. The germline V gene has CDR1 MNHEY and CDR2 SMNVEV (reference sequence). V gave up 2 bases and J gave up 5 bases, with 12 bases separating them. This CDR3 reads CASSLGTARTEAFF. The CDR3 nucleotides are TGTGCCAGCAGTTTAGGGACGGCGAGGACTGAAGCTTTCTTT.

The chain links TRBV5-8 to TRBJ1-1; weak D call: TRBD1 (5 bases). The V end lost 3 bases, the J end lost 10 bases, and 22 bases lay between the germline ends. Germline V gene sequence: CDR1 SGHTS, CDR2 YDEGEE. This CDR3 is built from 15 residues. CDR3 residues: CASSSLAGTPEGAFF. In DNA, the CDR3 is TGTGCCAGCAGCTCCCTCGCGGGGACGCCTGAGGGAGCTTTCTTT.

The chain has TRBV7-9 and TRBJ2-5; D call uncertain. The germline V gene encodes CDR1 SEHNR and CDR2 FQNEAQ (reference sequence). CDR3 length equals 15 residues. Trimming cost V 3 bases and J 5 bases, with 16 bases left between them. The CDR3 protein is CASSFDAPVWETQYF. In DNA, the CDR3 is TGTGCCAGCAGCTTTGACGCCCCAGTCTGGGAGACCCAGTACTTC.

V usage is TRBV7-4 and J usage is TRBJ2-1; 14 bases align to TRBD2. The CDR3 has 16 amino acids. CDR1 is SGHVT, CDR2 SQSDAQ, per germline. Germline trimming cut 3 bases from V and 5 bases from J; bases unmatched to any gene: 3. The CDR3 region is CASSLTSGRAHNEQFF. CDR3 sequence (DNA): TGTGCCAGCAGCTTGACTAGCGGGAGGGCACACAATGAGCAGTTCTTC.

Points on this clone: This CDR3 is also generated by other DNA sequences in the sample. The V call is TRBV9, the J call TRBJ2-7; D is unclear. CDR1 SGDLS and CDR2 YYNGEE come from the germline V gene. CDR3 length equals 11 residues. V was trimmed by 8 bases and J by 2 bases, leaving 8 bases between them. The DNA of the CDR3 is TGTGCCAGTGGCGGAACCTACGAGCAGTACTTC. It translates to CASGGTYEQYF.